This T cell receptor (beta chain) originates from a study of blood T cell repertoires in COVID-19. Study in general: The samples span acute and convalescent COVID-19 from the United States, Italy and Spain. From T cells, B-cell-depleted T cells, or PBMCs came the material, which was cDNA or gDNA.

Germline values: CDR1 MNHEY, CDR2 SVGAGI. There are 12 residues in the CDR3. Between the trimmed V and J ends, which lost 6 bases and 4 bases, there was a span of 7 bases. Study processing details: Reference gene primer amplification yielded estimated nucleated cell counts. Some clones are missing from TCRdb's copy, which holds only in-frame ones; the method was immunoSEQ multiplex PCR. For V, J and clone size, that table is used; D and trimming come from the DNA. The sample lists more than 85,000 clones, around 74% seen once, with just under 20% in the top ten. Input material: peripheral blood. This TCR was recovered from a woman in her sixties or seventies with acute or convalescent COVID-19. The rearrangement links TRBV6-5 to TRBJ1-5; tentative D call: TRBD1 (5 bases). The CDR3 coding sequence is TGTGCCAGCAGGCGGGGGAATCAGCCCCAGCATTTT. Protein: CASRRGNQPQHF.